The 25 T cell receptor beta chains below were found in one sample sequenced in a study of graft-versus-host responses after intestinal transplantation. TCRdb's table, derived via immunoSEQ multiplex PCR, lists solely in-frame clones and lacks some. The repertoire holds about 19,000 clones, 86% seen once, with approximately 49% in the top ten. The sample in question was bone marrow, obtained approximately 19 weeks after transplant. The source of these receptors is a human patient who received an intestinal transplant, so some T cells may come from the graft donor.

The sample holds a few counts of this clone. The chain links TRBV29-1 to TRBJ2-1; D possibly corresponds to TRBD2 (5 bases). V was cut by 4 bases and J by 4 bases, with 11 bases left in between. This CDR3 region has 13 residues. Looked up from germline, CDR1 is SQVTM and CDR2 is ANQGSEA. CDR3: CSVGQRSYNEQFF. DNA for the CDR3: TGCAGCGTTGGCCAGCGGAGTTACAATGAGCAGTTCTTC.

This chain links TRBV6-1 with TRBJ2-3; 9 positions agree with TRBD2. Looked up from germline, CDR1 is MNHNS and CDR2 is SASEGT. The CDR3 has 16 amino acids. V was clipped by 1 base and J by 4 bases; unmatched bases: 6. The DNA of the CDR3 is TGTGCCAGCAGTGAAGGGGGAGCGGGGGGAGCAGATACGCAGTATTTT. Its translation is CASSEGGAGGADTQYF.

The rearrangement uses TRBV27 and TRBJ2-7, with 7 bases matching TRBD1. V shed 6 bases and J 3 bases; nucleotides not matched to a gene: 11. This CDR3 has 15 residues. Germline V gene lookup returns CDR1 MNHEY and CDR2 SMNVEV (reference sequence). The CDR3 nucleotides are TGTGCCAGCAGCGCGACAGGGCCAAGTGGCTACGAGCAGTACTTC. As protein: CASSATGPSGYEQYF.

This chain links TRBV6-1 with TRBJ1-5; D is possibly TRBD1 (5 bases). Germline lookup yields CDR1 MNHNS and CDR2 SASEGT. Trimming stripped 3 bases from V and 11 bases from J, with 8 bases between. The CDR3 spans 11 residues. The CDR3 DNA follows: TGTGCCAGCAGTGAGGGGCTGGCCCAGCATTTT. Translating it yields CASSEGLAQHF.

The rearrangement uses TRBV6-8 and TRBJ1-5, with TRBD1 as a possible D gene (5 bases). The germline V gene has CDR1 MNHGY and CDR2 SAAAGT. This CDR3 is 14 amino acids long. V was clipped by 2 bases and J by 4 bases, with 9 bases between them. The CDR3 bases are TGTGCCAGCAGTTACGACAGAACTAATCAGCCCCAGCATTTT. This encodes CASSYDRTNQPQHF.

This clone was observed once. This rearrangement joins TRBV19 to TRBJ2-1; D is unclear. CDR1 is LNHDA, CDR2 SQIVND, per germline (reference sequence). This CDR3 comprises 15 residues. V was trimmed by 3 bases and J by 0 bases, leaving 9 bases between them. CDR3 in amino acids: CASSMLVSSYNEQFF. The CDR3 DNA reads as TGTGCCAGTAGTATGCTGGTCAGCTCCTACAATGAGCAGTTCTTC.

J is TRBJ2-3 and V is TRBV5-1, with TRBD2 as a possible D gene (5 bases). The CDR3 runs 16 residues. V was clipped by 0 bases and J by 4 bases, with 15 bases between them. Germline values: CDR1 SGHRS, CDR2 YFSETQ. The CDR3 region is CASSLVPLAQADTQYF. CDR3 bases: TGCGCCAGCAGCTTGGTCCCCCTAGCTCAGGCAGATACGCAGTATTTT.

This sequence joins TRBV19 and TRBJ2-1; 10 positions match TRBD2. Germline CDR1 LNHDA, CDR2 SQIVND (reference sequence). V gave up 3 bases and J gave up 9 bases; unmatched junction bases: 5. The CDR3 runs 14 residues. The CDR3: CASSISSGSGEQFF. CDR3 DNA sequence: TGTGCCAGTAGTATTTCTAGCGGGAGTGGTGAGCAGTTCTTC.

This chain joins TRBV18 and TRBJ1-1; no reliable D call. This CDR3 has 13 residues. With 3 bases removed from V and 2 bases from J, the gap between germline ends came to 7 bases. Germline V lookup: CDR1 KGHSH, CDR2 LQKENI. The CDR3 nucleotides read TGTGCCAGCTCACCCCAGGAAAACACTGAAGCTTTCTTT. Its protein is CASSPQENTEAFF.

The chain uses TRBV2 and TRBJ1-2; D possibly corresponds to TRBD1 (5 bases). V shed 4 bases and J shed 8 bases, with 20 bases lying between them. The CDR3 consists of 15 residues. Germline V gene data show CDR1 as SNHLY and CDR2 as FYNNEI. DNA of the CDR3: TGTGCCAGCAGTGCATCGAGGGACTACTTGGACGGCTACACCTTC. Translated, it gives CASSASRDYLDGYTF.

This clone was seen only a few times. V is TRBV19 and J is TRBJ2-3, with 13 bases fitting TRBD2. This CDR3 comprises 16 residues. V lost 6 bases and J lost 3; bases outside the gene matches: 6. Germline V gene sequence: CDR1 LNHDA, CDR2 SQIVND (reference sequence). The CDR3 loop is CASSLGLAGRTDTQYF. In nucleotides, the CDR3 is TGTGCCAGTAGCTTGGGACTAGCGGGAAGGACAGATACGCAGTATTTT.

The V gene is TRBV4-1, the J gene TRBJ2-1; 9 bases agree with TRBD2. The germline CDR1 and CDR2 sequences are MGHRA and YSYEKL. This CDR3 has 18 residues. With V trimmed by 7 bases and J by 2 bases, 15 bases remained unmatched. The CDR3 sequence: CASTPLGGGRGAYNEQFF. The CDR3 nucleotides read TGCGCCAGCACCCCACTTGGAGGCGGGAGGGGGGCCTACAATGAGCAGTTCTTC.

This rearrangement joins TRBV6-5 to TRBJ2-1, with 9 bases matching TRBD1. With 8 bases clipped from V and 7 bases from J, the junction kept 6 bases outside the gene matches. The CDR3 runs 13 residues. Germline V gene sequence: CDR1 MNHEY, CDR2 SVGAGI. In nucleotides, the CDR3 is TGTGCCAGCGTGCACAGGGGGCGGAATGAGCAGTTCTTC. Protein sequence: CASVHRGRNEQFF.

In DNA form, the CDR3 reads TGCAGCGTTGAAGATCTCCAGGGGGAGCAAGAGACCCAGTACTTC. Translated, it gives CSVEDLQGEQETQYF. This rearrangement joins TRBV29-1 to TRBJ2-5; TRBD1 agrees at 7 bases. The CDR3 covers 15 residues. From germline, CDR1 is SQVTM and CDR2 ANQGSEA. V dropped 0 bases and J dropped 2; count of bases not matched to a gene: 6.

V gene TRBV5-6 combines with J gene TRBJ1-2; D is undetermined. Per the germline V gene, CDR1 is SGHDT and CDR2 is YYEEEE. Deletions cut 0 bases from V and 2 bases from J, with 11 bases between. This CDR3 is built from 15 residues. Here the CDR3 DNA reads TGTGCCAGCAGCTTGGTCGACGGCGGAAACTATGGCTACACCTTC. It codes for CASSLVDGGNYGYTF.

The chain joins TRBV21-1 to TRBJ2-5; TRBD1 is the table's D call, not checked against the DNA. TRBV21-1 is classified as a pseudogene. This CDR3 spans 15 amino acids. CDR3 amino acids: CASSRKEGTEETQYF. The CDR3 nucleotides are TGTGCCAGCAGCAGAAAGGAGGGGACAGAAGAGACCCAGTACTTC.

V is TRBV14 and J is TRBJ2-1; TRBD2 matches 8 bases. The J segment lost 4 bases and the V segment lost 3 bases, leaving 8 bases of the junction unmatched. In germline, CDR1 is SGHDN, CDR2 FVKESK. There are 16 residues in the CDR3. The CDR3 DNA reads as TGTGCCAGCAGCCAGTCTACTAGCGGAGCTTACAATGAGCAGTTCTTC. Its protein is CASSQSTSGAYNEQFF. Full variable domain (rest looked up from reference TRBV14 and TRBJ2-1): EAGVTQFPSHSVIEKGQTVTLRCDPISGHDNLYWYRRVMGKEIKFLLHFVKESKQDESGMPNNRFLAERTGGTYSTLKVQPAELEDSGVYFCASSQSTSGAYNEQFFGPGTRLTVL.

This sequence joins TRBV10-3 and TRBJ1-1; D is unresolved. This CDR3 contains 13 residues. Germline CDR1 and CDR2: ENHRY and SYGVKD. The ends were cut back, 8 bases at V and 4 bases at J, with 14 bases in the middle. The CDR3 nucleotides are TGTGCCATCGCGCGGGCTGGTGGCACTGAAGCTTTCTTT. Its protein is CAIARAGGTEAFF.

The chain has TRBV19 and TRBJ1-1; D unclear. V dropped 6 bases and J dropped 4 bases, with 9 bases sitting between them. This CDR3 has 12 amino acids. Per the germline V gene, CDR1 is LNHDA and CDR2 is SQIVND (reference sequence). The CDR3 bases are TGTGCCAGTAGACACCGGGGCACTGAAGCTTTCTTT. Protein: CASRHRGTEAFF. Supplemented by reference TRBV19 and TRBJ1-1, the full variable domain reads DGGITQSPKYLFRKEGQNVTLSCEQNLNHDAMYWYRQDPGQGLRLIYYSQIVNDFQKGDIAEGYSVSREKKESFPLTVTSAQKNPTAFYLCASRHRGTEAFFGQGTRLTVV.

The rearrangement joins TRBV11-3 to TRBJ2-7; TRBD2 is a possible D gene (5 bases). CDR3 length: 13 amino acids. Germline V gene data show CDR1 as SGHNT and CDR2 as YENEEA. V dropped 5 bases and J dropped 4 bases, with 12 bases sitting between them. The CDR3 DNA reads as TGTGCCAGCAGCCCGGGGTTAGAGTACGAGCAGTACTTC. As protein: CASSPGLEYEQYF.

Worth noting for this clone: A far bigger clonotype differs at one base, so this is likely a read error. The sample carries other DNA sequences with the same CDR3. The CDR3 sequence is CASSITGTWGQPQHF. The DNA of the CDR3 is TGTGCCAGTAGTATTACCGGGACCTGGGGTCAGCCCCAGCATTTT. V gene TRBV19 combines with J gene TRBJ1-5; D may be TRBD1 (5 bases). V was clipped by 3 bases and J by 6 bases, with 15 bases between them. This CDR3 region has 15 residues. Looked up from germline, CDR1 is LNHDA and CDR2 is SQIVND (reference sequence).

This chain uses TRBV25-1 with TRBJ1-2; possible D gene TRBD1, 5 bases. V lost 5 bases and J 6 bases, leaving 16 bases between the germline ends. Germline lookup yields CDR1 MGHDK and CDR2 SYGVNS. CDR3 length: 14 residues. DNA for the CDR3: TGTGCCAGCAGTCCCAGGGCTTTGGGGGATGGCTACACCTTC. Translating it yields CASSPRALGDGYTF.

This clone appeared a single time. CDR3 DNA sequence: TGTGCCAGCAGCTTGGCCTGGGTCAGCACGAACACTGAAGCTTTCTTT. This translates into CASSLAWVSTNTEAFF. This chain uses TRBV5-6 with TRBJ1-1; D remains unclear. The CDR3 consists of 16 residues. Trimming stripped 0 bases from V and 1 base from J, with 13 bases between. The germline V gene has CDR1 SGHDT and CDR2 YYEEEE.

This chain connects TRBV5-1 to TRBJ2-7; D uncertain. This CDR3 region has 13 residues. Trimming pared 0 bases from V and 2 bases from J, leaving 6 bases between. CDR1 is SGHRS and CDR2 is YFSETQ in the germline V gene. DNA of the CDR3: TGCGCCAGCAGCTTGGAGGTTACCTACGAGCAGTACTTC. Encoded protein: CASSLEVTYEQYF.

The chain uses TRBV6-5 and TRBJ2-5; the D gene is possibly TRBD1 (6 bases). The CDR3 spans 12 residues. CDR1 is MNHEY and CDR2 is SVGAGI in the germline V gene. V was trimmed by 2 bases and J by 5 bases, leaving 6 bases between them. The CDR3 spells CASSYRGETQYF. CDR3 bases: TGTGCCAGCAGTTACAGGGGGGAGACCCAGTACTTC.